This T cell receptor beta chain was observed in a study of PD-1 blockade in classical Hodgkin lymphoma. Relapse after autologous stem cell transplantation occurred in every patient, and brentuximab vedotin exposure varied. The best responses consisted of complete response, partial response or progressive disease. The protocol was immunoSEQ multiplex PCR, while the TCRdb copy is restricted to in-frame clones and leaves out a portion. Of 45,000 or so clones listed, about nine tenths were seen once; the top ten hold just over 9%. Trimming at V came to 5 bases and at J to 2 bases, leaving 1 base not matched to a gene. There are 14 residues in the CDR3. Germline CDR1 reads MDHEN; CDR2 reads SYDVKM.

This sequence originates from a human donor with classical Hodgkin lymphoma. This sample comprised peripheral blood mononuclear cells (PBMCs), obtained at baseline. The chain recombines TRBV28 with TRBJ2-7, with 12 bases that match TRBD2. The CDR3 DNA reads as TGTGCCAGCAGTCGGACTAGCGGGACCTACGAGCAGTACTTC. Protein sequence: CASSRTSGTYEQYF. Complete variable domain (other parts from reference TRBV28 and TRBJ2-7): DVKVTQSSRYLVKRTGEKVFLECVQDMDHENMFWYRQDPGLGLRLIYFSYDVKMKEKGDIPEGYSVSREKKERFSLILESASTNQTSMYLCASSRTSGTYEQYFGPGTRLTVT.